What follows describes a single T cell receptor (beta chain). Antigen specificity is unknown. The data were taken from a study of cytomegalovirus exposure and HLA in healthy donors. V was trimmed by 6 bases and J by 0 bases, leaving 12 bases between them. CDR1 is SQVTM and CDR2 is ANQGSEA in the germline V gene. This CDR3 has 13 amino acids. Findings of the study overall: Confirmation in vitro established that three CMV-associated chains were specific for CMV antigens. It was 164 TCR beta chains that were listed as cytomegalovirus-associated.

The validation cohort, a group of under 150 subjects, included the donors and was separate from the roughly 720-subject first cohort. Using immunoSEQ multiplex PCR, the repertoire was profiled, and TCRdb retains in-frame clones only, with some absent. The data contain 35,000 to 40,000 clones, about 93% of them singletons. The genes are TRBV29-1 and TRBJ2-7; the D gene is possibly TRBD1 (6 bases). This TCR was sampled from a man younger than 35 in good health and CMV-seronegative. Sequencing input: PBMCs. CDR3 protein: CSVQRTDSYEQYF. For the CDR3, the DNA is TGCAGCGTCCAACGGACAGACTCCTACGAGCAGTACTTC.